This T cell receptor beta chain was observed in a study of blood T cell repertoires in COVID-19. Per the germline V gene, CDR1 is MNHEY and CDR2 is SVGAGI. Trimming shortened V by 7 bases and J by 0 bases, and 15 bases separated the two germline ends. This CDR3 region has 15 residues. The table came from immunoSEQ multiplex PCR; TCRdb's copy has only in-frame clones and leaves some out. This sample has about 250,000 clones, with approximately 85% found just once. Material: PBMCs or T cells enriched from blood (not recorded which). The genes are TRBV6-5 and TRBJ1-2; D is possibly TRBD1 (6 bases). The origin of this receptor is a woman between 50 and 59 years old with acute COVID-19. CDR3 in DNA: TGTGCCAGCACCAGACCGGGACATACTAACTATGGCTACACCTTC. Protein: CASTRPGHTNYGYTF.